These T cell receptor beta chains were read from a single sample in a study of molecular identifiers for immune sequencing clone quantification. One entry per CDR3 protein results from TCRdb running MiXCR on the PCR reads. The sample records about 630,000 distinct CDR3 sequences, around 25% being singletons. What was sequenced was naive CD8+ T cells from blood, with Jurkat cell RNA spiked in. Every receptor here comes from a human donor in good health. Some libraries in this study had Jurkat cell RNA spiked in. The CDR3 runs from the conserved cysteine through the conserved F or W. Fields, in order: clone size, D gene, V gene, J gene, CDR3 DNA, CDR3 protein. The D gene is left open where the match is weak. The size field is filled for only some rows; it gives once, few, many or a size class.

clone size: many; D gene: NA; V gene: TRBV5-5; J gene: TRBJ1-1; CDR3 DNA: TGTGCCAGCAGATACCGTCTGGGCACTGAAGCTTTCTTT; CDR3 protein: CASRYRLGTEAFF
clone size: many; D gene: TRBD1; V gene: TRBV12-3/TRBV12-4; J gene: TRBJ2-7; CDR3 DNA: TGTGCCAGCAGTCACGGGGACAGGACCTACGAGCAGTACTTC; CDR3 protein: CASSHGDRTYEQYF
clone size: NA; D gene: NA; V gene: TRBV27; J gene: TRBJ1-1; CDR3 DNA: TGTGCCAGCAGTATTACAGCCATGAACACTGAAGCTTTCTTT; CDR3 protein: CASSITAMNTEAFF
clone size: few; D gene: NA; V gene: TRBV20-1; J gene: TRBJ2-1; CDR3 DNA: TGCAGTGCTAGGGCCCCCGATGGTTATGAGCAGTTCTTC; CDR3 protein: CSARAPDGYEQFF
clone size: many; D gene: NA; V gene: TRBV7-9; J gene: TRBJ2-5; CDR3 DNA: TGTGCCAGCAGCTTAGTCCTGGAGACCCAGTACTTC; CDR3 protein: CASSLVLETQYF
clone size: NA; D gene: NA; V gene: TRBV30; J gene: TRBJ2-7; CDR3 DNA: TGTGCCTGGAGTCCTTCCGGAAGTCCCCTTGCCTTC; CDR3 protein: CAWSPSGSPLAF
clone size: NA; D gene: NA; V gene: TRBV4-1; J gene: TRBJ1-3; CDR3 DNA: TGCGCCAGCAGCAGCCCTACAGAAGGGGTAAACACCATATATTTT; CDR3 protein: CASSSPTEGVNTIYF
clone size: many; D gene: NA; V gene: TRBV5-1; J gene: TRBJ1-1; CDR3 DNA: TGCGCCAGCAGCATAGGAGAGGGGTTTACTGAAGCTTTCTTT; CDR3 protein: CASSIGEGFTEAFF
clone size: few; D gene: NA; V gene: TRBV27; J gene: TRBJ2-7; CDR3 DNA: TGTGCCAGCAGTTTCCCCAGGGGCGAGCAGTACTTC; CDR3 protein: CASSFPRGEQYF
clone size: many; D gene: NA; V gene: TRBV3-1; J gene: TRBJ2-7; CDR3 DNA: TGTGCCAGCAGCCAAGATCGGAGGGGGCCGGTCGAGCAGTACTTC; CDR3 protein: CASSQDRRGPVEQYF
clone size: NA; D gene: NA; V gene: TRBV6-5; J gene: TRBJ2-7; CDR3 DNA: TGTGCCAGCAGTTACTCGAGGCTAGATCCCGAGCAGTACTTC; CDR3 protein: CASSYSRLDPEQYF
clone size: many; D gene: NA; V gene: TRBV28; J gene: TRBJ2-2; CDR3 DNA: TGTGCCCTGGGGAAGGGAGGCAACACCGGGGAGCTGTTTTTT; CDR3 protein: CALGKGGNTGELFF
clone size: NA; D gene: NA; V gene: TRBV4-3; J gene: TRBJ2-7; CDR3 DNA: TGCGCCAGCAGCCCAAATATCGGCTACGAGCAGTACTTC; CDR3 protein: CASSPNIGYEQYF
clone size: NA; D gene: TRBD2; V gene: TRBV7-2; J gene: TRBJ2-7; CDR3 DNA: TGTGCCAGCAGCTTAGGGACTAGCGGGGTATACGAGCAGTACTTC; CDR3 protein: CASSLGTSGVYEQYF
clone size: few; D gene: NA; V gene: TRBV12-3/TRBV12-4; J gene: TRBJ1-2; CDR3 DNA: TGTGCCAGCAGCATTATCGGGGAACTATATGGCTACACCTTC; CDR3 protein: CASSIIGELYGYTF
clone size: NA; D gene: NA; V gene: TRBV9; J gene: TRBJ2-1; CDR3 DNA: TGTGCCAGCAGCGAGGGCCCCACCCCGGGACCTCGGGTTGAAGATGAGCAGTTCTTC; CDR3 protein: CASSEGPTPGPRVEDEQFF
clone size: NA; D gene: TRBD2; V gene: TRBV7-9; J gene: TRBJ2-2; CDR3 DNA: TGTGCCAGCAGCCAGCCTAGCGGGGGGCTTCCTGAGCTGTTTTTT; CDR3 protein: CASSQPSGGLPELFF
clone size: many; D gene: NA; V gene: TRBV29-1; J gene: TRBJ2-3; CDR3 DNA: TGCAGCGTTGAATTTAGCACAGATACGCAGTATTTT; CDR3 protein: CSVEFSTDTQYF
clone size: NA; D gene: TRBD2; V gene: TRBV27; J gene: TRBJ2-3; CDR3 DNA: TGTGCCAGCAGTTTAAGCGGGGGGTTCACAGATACGCAGTATTTT; CDR3 protein: CASSLSGGFTDTQYF
clone size: many; D gene: TRBD1; V gene: TRBV7-9; J gene: TRBJ1-1; CDR3 DNA: TGTGCCAGCAGCCTTGGGACAGGGGAAGAAGCTTTCTTT; CDR3 protein: CASSLGTGEEAFF
clone size: many; D gene: NA; V gene: TRBV9; J gene: TRBJ2-7; CDR3 DNA: TGTGCCAGCAGCGCCGAGGGAGAACTAGGAGTTTACTACGAGCAGTACTTC; CDR3 protein: CASSAEGELGVYYEQYF
clone size: NA; D gene: NA; V gene: TRBV4-1; J gene: TRBJ1-6; CDR3 DNA: TGCGCCAGCAGCCAAGGAGGTAGCTCCTATAATTCACCCCTCCACTTT; CDR3 protein: CASSQGGSSYNSPLHF
clone size: many; D gene: NA; V gene: TRBV5-6; J gene: TRBJ1-1; CDR3 DNA: TGTGCCAGCAGCTTGACAGTTTGGGGCACTGAAGCTTTCTTT; CDR3 protein: CASSLTVWGTEAFF
clone size: NA; D gene: NA; V gene: TRBV27; J gene: TRBJ2-7; CDR3 DNA: TGTGCCAGCAGTAAGGGGCCAGGCGGTGCCTACGAGCAGTACTTC; CDR3 protein: CASSKGPGGAYEQYF
clone size: NA; D gene: TRBD2; V gene: TRBV9; J gene: TRBJ2-2; CDR3 DNA: TGTGCCAGCAGCGTAGGTATTAGCGGGAGTGTCACCGGGGAGCTGTTTTTT; CDR3 protein: CASSVGISGSVTGELFF
clone size: many; D gene: NA; V gene: TRBV7-9; J gene: TRBJ2-7; CDR3 DNA: TGTGCCAGCAGCTCCACAGGGTGGAGCTCCTACGAGCAGTACTTC; CDR3 protein: CASSSTGWSSYEQYF
clone size: few; D gene: TRBD1; V gene: TRBV27; J gene: TRBJ1-2; CDR3 DNA: TGTGCCAGCAGGCCCGGACAGGGTTTTGGCTACACCTTC; CDR3 protein: CASRPGQGFGYTF
clone size: many; D gene: NA; V gene: TRBV4-1; J gene: TRBJ1-1; CDR3 DNA: TGCGCCAGCAGCCAGATAGGCACTACTTTGAACACTGAAGCTTTCTTT; CDR3 protein: CASSQIGTTLNTEAFF
clone size: NA; D gene: TRBD1; V gene: TRBV25-1; J gene: TRBJ2-2; CDR3 DNA: TGTGCCAGCAGCAACAGGGGGCTTGACACCGGGGAGCTGTTTTTT; CDR3 protein: CASSNRGLDTGELFF
clone size: many; D gene: NA; V gene: TRBV12-3/TRBV12-4; J gene: TRBJ2-3; CDR3 DNA: TGTGCCACCAGCAGGGGGGACGATACGCAGTATTTT; CDR3 protein: CATSRGDDTQYF
clone size: NA; D gene: NA; V gene: TRBV28; J gene: TRBJ2-1; CDR3 DNA: TGTGCCAGCAGCTCCGAGGGTGAGCAGTTCTTC; CDR3 protein: CASSSEGEQFF
clone size: few; D gene: NA; V gene: TRBV2; J gene: TRBJ1-4; CDR3 DNA: TGTGCCAGCAGTGAAGCCTGGGGGACTAATGAAAAACTGTTTTTT; CDR3 protein: CASSEAWGTNEKLFF
clone size: NA; D gene: NA; V gene: TRBV6-5; J gene: TRBJ2-3; CDR3 DNA: TGTGCCAGCAGTCGACTGGGGCCTTACACAGATACGCAGTATTTT; CDR3 protein: CASSRLGPYTDTQYF
clone size: many; D gene: NA; V gene: TRBV5-1; J gene: TRBJ2-5; CDR3 DNA: TGCGCCAGCCGACTGGGGCGGATCCAAGAGACCCAGTACTTC; CDR3 protein: CASRLGRIQETQYF
clone size: NA; D gene: TRBD1; V gene: TRBV27; J gene: TRBJ2-2; CDR3 DNA: TGTGCCAGCAGCTACAGGGGAACCGGGGAGCTGTCTTTT; CDR3 protein: CASSYRGTGELSF
clone size: few; D gene: NA; V gene: TRBV28; J gene: TRBJ2-7; CDR3 DNA: TGTGCCAGCAGTTTAAGTCTCGGGCGGGGCTACTCCTACGAGCAGTACTTC; CDR3 protein: CASSLSLGRGYSYEQYF
clone size: NA; D gene: NA; V gene: TRBV20-1; J gene: TRBJ2-5; CDR3 DNA: TGCAGTGCTAGAGATCCTGATGGGAAGGAGACCCAGTACTTC; CDR3 protein: CSARDPDGKETQYF
clone size: NA; D gene: TRBD1; V gene: TRBV5-6; J gene: TRBJ2-1; CDR3 DNA: TGTGCCAGCAGCGATGGGGGGACAGGGGGGAATGAGCAGTTCTTC; CDR3 protein: CASSDGGTGGNEQFF
clone size: once; D gene: TRBD2; V gene: TRBV29-1; J gene: TRBJ2-7; CDR3 DNA: TGCAGCGTTGGAGATCCAACTGGCGGGAGCCTCGAGCAGTACTTC; CDR3 protein: CSVGDPTGGSLEQYF
clone size: many; D gene: NA; V gene: TRBV5-6; J gene: TRBJ1-6; CDR3 DNA: TGTGCCAGCAGCTTGGGTTGGAGCCCTCGTAGGGATTCACCCCTCCACTTT; CDR3 protein: CASSLGWSPRRDSPLHF
clone size: NA; D gene: TRBD1; V gene: TRBV4-1; J gene: TRBJ2-7; CDR3 DNA: TGCGCCAGCAGCCAAGATATCTCCGGGACAGATATAACCTACGAGCAGTACTTC; CDR3 protein: CASSQDISGTDITYEQYF
clone size: many; D gene: NA; V gene: TRBV9; J gene: TRBJ2-5; CDR3 DNA: TGTGCCAGCAGCGAGGAGCCGGGAAACAAAGAGACCCAGTACTTC; CDR3 protein: CASSEEPGNKETQYF
clone size: many; D gene: TRBD2; V gene: TRBV11-2; J gene: TRBJ2-3; CDR3 DNA: TGTGCCAGCAGCTTCGGCCGGGACTATGACACAGATACGCAGTATTTT; CDR3 protein: CASSFGRDYDTDTQYF
clone size: NA; D gene: NA; V gene: TRBV7-9; J gene: TRBJ2-7; CDR3 DNA: TGTGCCAGCAGCATCGGGGCAGGCTTCGTGGGTGAGCAGTACTTC; CDR3 protein: CASSIGAGFVGEQYF
clone size: once; D gene: NA; V gene: TRBV7-9; J gene: TRBJ2-2; CDR3 DNA: TGTGCCAGCAGCTTTCCCAATCATAACACCGGGGAGCTGTTTTTT; CDR3 protein: CASSFPNHNTGELFF
clone size: NA; D gene: NA; V gene: TRBV2; J gene: TRBJ1-5; CDR3 DNA: TGTGCCAGCAGTGAACGAAATGCCCCCGAAAACAGCAATCGGCCCCAGCATTTT; CDR3 protein: CASSERNAPENSNRPQHF
clone size: NA; D gene: TRBD2; V gene: TRBV19; J gene: TRBJ2-1; CDR3 DNA: TGTGCCAGTAGTTCAAGCGGGGGCCCATACAATGAGCAGTTCTTC; CDR3 protein: CASSSSGGPYNEQFF
clone size: NA; D gene: NA; V gene: TRBV11-3; J gene: TRBJ2-3; CDR3 DNA: TGTGCCAGCAGCACGGGGTCCAGCACAGATACGCAGTATTTT; CDR3 protein: CASSTGSSTDTQYF